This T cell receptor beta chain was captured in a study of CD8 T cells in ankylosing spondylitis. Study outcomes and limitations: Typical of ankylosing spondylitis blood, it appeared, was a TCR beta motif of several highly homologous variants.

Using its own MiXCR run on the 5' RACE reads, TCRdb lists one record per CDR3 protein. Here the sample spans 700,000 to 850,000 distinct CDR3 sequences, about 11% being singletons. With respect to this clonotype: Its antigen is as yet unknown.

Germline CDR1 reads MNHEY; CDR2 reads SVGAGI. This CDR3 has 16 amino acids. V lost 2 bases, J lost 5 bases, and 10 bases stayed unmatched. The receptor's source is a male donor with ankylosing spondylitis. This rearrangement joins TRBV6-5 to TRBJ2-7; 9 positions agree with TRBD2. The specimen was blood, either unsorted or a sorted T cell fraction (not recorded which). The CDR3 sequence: CASSYVAGGLRDEQYF. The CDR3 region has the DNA TGTGCCAGCAGTTACGTGGCGGGGGGGCTAAGGGACGAGCAGTACTTC.